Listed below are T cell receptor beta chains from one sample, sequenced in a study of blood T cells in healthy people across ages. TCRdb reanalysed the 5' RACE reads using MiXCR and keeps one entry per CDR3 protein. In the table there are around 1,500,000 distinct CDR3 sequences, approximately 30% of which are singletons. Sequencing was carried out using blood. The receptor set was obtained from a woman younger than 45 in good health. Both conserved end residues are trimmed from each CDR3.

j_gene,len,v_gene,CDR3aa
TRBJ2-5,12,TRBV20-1,SARDGRNQETQY
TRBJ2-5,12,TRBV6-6,ASSYSRGWETQY
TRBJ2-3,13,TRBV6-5,ASSSRGANTDTQY
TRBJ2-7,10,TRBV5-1,ASSVPGPGQY
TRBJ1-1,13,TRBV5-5,ASSLPFQGRTEAF
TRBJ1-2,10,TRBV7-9,ATEGPGIGYT
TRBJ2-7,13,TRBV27,ASSSPSQGVNEQY
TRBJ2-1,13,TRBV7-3,ASSSLGGGAHEQF
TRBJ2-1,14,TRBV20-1,SARDVGQGSYNEQF
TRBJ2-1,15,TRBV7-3,AGERVVVRASYNEQF
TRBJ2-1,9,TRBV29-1,GVDAGNEQF
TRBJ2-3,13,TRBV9,ASSVGSGITDTQY
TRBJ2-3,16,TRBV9,ASSVAGARGLRAAPQY
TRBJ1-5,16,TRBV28,ASSSPRLADYSNQPQH
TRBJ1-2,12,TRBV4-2,ASSQDRVLSGYT
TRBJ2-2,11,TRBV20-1,SAPRANNGELF
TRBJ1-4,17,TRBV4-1,ASNQGRVRQGATNEKLF
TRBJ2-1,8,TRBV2,ASEAGEQF
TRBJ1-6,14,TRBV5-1,ASSMDTSKSGSPLH
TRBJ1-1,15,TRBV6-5,ASSYFGGQGTGTEAF
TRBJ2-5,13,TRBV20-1,SARDRARDVETQY
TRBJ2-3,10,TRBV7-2,ATHPPGNTQY
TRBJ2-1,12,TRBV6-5,ASSYRLAYNEQF
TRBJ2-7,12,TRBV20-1,IASEPGRGNEQY
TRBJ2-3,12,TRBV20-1,SAEGDTGTDTQY
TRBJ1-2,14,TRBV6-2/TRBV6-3,ASSQPPGTVSYGYT
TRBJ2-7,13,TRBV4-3,ASSRRGDHYNEQY
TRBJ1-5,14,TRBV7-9,ASSLGPRGRDQPQH
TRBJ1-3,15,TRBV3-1,ASSHKIGTSAGNTIY
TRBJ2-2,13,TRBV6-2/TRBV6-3,ASRRASRDTGELF
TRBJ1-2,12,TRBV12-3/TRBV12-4,ASSLRTGARGYT
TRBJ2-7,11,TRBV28,ASSPERAYEQY
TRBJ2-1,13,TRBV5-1,ASSSTGQSYNEQF
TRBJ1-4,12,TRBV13,ASSKGRFNEKLF
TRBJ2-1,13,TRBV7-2,ASSFGSLRGNEQF
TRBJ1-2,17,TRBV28,ASSLEGLLGAGETYGYT
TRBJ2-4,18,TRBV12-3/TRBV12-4,ASSSSPASGGPGSKNIQY
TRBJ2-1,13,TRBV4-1,ASSQDRYSYNEQF
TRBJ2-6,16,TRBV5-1,ASSGGLAVDSGANVLT
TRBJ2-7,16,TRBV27,ASSSRYPQAGGAYEQY
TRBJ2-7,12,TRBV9,VSSVGQGGYEQY
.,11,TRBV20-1,SASRAGHYEQY
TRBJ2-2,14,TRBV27,ASSLFLAGGDGELF
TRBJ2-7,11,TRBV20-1,SAIRDRGEEQY
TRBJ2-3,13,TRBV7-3,ASRISGGSTDTQY
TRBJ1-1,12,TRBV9,ASSAEGGGTEAF
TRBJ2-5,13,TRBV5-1,ASSLADSGRETQY
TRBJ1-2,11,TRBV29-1,SVSGAGGVGYT
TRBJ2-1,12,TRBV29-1,SADDRGSYNEQF
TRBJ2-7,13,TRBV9,ASSVASQNSYEQY
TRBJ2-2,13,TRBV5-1,ASSFDVGDTGELF
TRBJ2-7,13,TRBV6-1,ASSEVGGYSYEQY
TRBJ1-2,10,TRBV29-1,SVGDPTDGYT
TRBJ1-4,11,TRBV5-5,AGSPDSNEKLF
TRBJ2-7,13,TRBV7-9,ASSPRDREIYEQY